This T cell receptor beta chain was retrieved from a study of OX40 agonist ivuxolimab in advanced cancers. Overall study context: The study treated patients with ivuxolimab, an agonistic anti-OX40 (CD134) antibody. While on treatment, patients had intravenous ivuxolimab at 0.01 to 10 mg/kg every 2 weeks. Aged roughly 23 to 90 with a mean of approximately 60 years, they were under 85% male.

Remarks on this clone: What it recognizes is unknown.

Notes on the study in general: There were, on average, more expanded clones in CD8+ T cells than in CD4+.

This CDR3 has 20 residues. Trimming removed 6 bases from V and 3 bases from J, with 30 bases in between. The germline V gene encodes CDR1 MNHEY and CDR2 SMNVEV (reference sequence). Method: immunoSEQ multiplex PCR; TCRdb's copy keeps in-frame clones and lacks some. The sample holds around 70,000 clones, about 85% seen once. The specimen comprised CD4+ or CD8+ T cells sorted from blood, sampled in a trial of the OX40 agonist ivuxolimab. This TCR was recovered from an adult with an advanced solid tumor such as melanoma, head and neck, liver or kidney cancer. J is TRBJ1-5 and V is TRBV27; a possible D gene is TRBD1 (5 bases). As DNA, the CDR3 is TGTGCCAGCAGACAGAACTACCAGGGACGCCTGGGGAAAGTCAATCAGCCCCAGCATTTT. Protein product: CASRQNYQGRLGKVNQPQHF.